This section outlines one TCR beta chain sequence together with its context. Its matching antigen is unknown. Its ends do not fully match the called genes, so a read error is possible. Primers: 60 Vbeta forward and 13 Jbeta reverse. The authors' processing: Approximately 11 million of the 60 million to 90 million unique TCR beta chains counted in a later analysis were shared. Produced via immunoSEQ multiplex PCR; TCRdb's table is partial and in-frame only. For V, J and clone size, that table is used; D and trimming come from the DNA. Here the sample spans 100,000 to 150,000 clones, 80% to 90% being singletons. The sample is drawn from a study of cytomegalovirus exposure and HLA in healthy donors. Overall study context: Prior work identified some 120 million unique TCR beta sequences in some 200 million T cells. Overall study findings and caveats: A later analysis linked about 17,000 TCR beta sequences to HLA alleles at 0.05 false discovery rate.

The CDR3 spans 17 residues. Germline V gene lookup returns CDR1 SEHNR and CDR2 FQNEAQ (reference sequence). The TCR comes from a woman aged 30 to 39 in good health and CMV-seronegative. This rearrangement joins TRBV7-9 to TRBJ2-7, with 10 positions matching TRBD1. Sequenced sample: PBMCs. CDR3: CSSSPRQGAASSYEQYF. Written as DNA, the CDR3 is TGTTCCAGCAGCCCACGACAGGGGGCGGCGAGCTCCTACGAGCAGTACTTC.